Below, 31 T cell receptor beta chains from the same sample are listed, as sequenced in a study of blood T cell repertoires in COVID-19 (TCRdb year 2020). The library relied on the immunoSEQ multiplex PCR assay. TCRdb took over this immuneACCESS table, retaining in-frame rearrangements with V and J assigned. Such tables are incomplete; in checked studies, under half of the missing clones stem from an unresolved V gene, and the remainder is unexplained. This sample holds tens of thousands of clones; around 90% were observed only once. Clones ranked in the top ten supply around 8.3% of the sample. The sample comprised peripheral blood. These receptors came from a human donor with active COVID-19. The donor label of this sample is uncertain.

V usage is TRBV5-1 and J usage is TRBJ2-5; D unclear. There are 14 residues in the CDR3. With 2 bases removed from V and 1 base from J, the gap between germline ends came to 9 bases. Looked up from germline, CDR1 is SGHRS and CDR2 is YFSETQ. This chain's CDR3 is CASSLIHSQETQYF. DNA of the CDR3: TGCGCCAGCAGCTTAATTCACAGCCAAGAGACCCAGTACTTC. The variable domain in full, with the rest retrieved from reference TRBV5-1 and TRBJ2-5, is KAGVTQTPRYLIKTRGQQVTLSCSPISGHRSVSWYQQTPGQGLQFLFEYFSETQRNKGNFPGRFSGRQFSNSRSEMNVSTLELGDSALYLCASSLIHSQETQYFGPGTRLLVL.

This chain joins TRBV5-1 and TRBJ2-3; D gene uncertain. The length of the CDR3 is 13 residues. V lost 4 bases to trimming and J lost 6 bases, with 12 bases between them. CDR1 and CDR2 (germline): SGHRS, YFSETQ. CDR3 protein: CASSPRYGDTQYF. CDR3 nucleotides: TGCGCCAGCAGCCCCCGTTATGGCGATACGCAGTATTTT.

The chain uses TRBV15 and TRBJ2-3; TRBD2 agrees at 7 bases. CDR3 length: 15 amino acids. Germline trimming cut 5 bases from V and 4 bases from J; bases unmatched to any gene: 9. CDR1 is LNHNV, CDR2 YYDKDF, per germline (reference sequence). CDR3 residues: CATSPRTRGPDTQYF. The CDR3 DNA reads as TGTGCCACCAGCCCCCGGACTAGAGGCCCAGATACGCAGTATTTT.

The rearrangement joins TRBV7-2 to TRBJ2-4; D not resolved. CDR3 length: 13 residues. V lost 3 bases to trimming and J lost 8 bases, with 11 bases between them. Germline V gives CDR1 SGHTA, CDR2 FQGNSA. The CDR3 DNA is TGTGCCAGCAGCTTGGTATTGGCTGACATTCAGTACTTC. Protein: CASSLVLADIQYF.

The chain uses TRBV1 and TRBJ1-6; the D call of TRBD1 is as the table states it, not checked on the DNA. TRBV1 is marked as a pseudogene. The CDR3 length is 15 residues. The CDR3 DNA sequence: TGCACCAGCAGCCAAGGGGGACAGGGAGATTCACCCCTCCACTTT. Translation: CTSSQGGQGDSPLHF.

This chain joins TRBV4-3 and TRBJ2-2, with D maybe TRBD2 (7 bases). The CDR3 is made up of 15 amino acids. V was pared by 4 bases and J by 4 bases, with 13 bases between. CDR1 and CDR2 from the germline V gene are LGHNA and YSLEER. CDR3 in DNA: TGCGCCAGCAGCCTTCAGGGGAGGGGCACCGGGGAGCTGTTTTTT. Protein product: CASSLQGRGTGELFF.

This clone is a singleton in its sample. The chain recombines TRBV27 with TRBJ1-1; 10 nucleotides line up with TRBD1. J lost 0 bases, V lost 6 bases, and 10 bases had no gene match. The CDR3 is made up of 17 amino acids. Germline V lookup: CDR1 MNHEY, CDR2 SMNVEV (reference sequence). The CDR3 bases are TGTGCCAGCAGACCGGGACAGGGGAAGACCATGAACACTGAAGCTTTCTTT. Amino acids: CASRPGQGKTMNTEAFF.

This clone was picked up one time. The chain combines TRBV7-9 with TRBJ1-1; TRBD1 might be the D (5 bases). Germline V lookup: CDR1 SEHNR, CDR2 FQNEAQ (reference sequence). The V end was cut by 2 bases, the J end by 4 bases, with 14 bases between. This CDR3 contains 15 residues. As DNA, the CDR3 is TGTGCCAGCAGCTTACGGTCAGGGAGGGGCACTGAAGCTTTCTTT. Protein product: CASSLRSGRGTEAFF.

The chain combines TRBV6-4 with TRBJ2-4; 8 bases agree with TRBD2. V lost 2 bases and J lost 1; bases outside the gene matches: 10. CDR1 MRHNA and CDR2 SNTAGT come from the germline V gene. The CDR3 loop spans 18 amino acids. The CDR3 spells CASSDGPGGARAKNIQYF. CDR3 sequence (DNA): TGTGCCAGCAGTGACGGCCCCGGGGGGGCGAGGGCCAAAAACATTCAGTACTTC.

V usage is TRBV3-1 (or the pseudogene TRBV3-2) and J usage is TRBJ2-2; 9 nucleotides agree with TRBD1. Germline V gene sequence: CDR1 LGHDT, CDR2 YNNKEL (reference sequence). The CDR3 has 17 residues. V lost 1 base to trimming and J lost 6 bases; unmatched junction nucleotides: 9. CDR3 in amino acids: CASSQGSGTGLAGELFF. CDR3 DNA sequence: TGTGCCAGCAGCCAAGGGTCCGGGACAGGGTTAGCCGGGGAGCTGTTTTTT.

The chain links TRBV9 to TRBJ1-2, with 7 bases that match TRBD1. Germline V lookup: CDR1 SGDLS, CDR2 YYNGEE. CDR3 size: 15 residues. V shed 0 bases, J shed 8 bases, and the junction held 10 bases outside the gene matches. The CDR3 protein is CASSVEETGPYGYTF. In DNA, the CDR3 is TGTGCCAGCAGCGTAGAAGAGACAGGGCCGTACGGCTACACCTTC.

The rearrangement joins TRBV7-3 to TRBJ2-3; D is perhaps TRBD1 (5 bases). From germline, CDR1 is SGHTA and CDR2 FQGTGA. Trimming left V 1 base short and J 4 bases short, with 9 bases between. CDR3 size: 14 residues. CDR3 protein: CASSLRTRADTQYF. CDR3 nucleotide sequence: TGTGCCAGCAGCTTAAGGACCAGGGCAGATACGCAGTATTTT.

V and J are TRBV5-1 and TRBJ1-6, with a possible D match to TRBD1 (6 bases). Trimming pared 2 bases from V and 10 bases from J, leaving 13 bases between. The CDR3 has 14 amino acids. Germline CDR1 and CDR2: SGHRS and YFSETQ. The chain's CDR3 is CASSFSGEISPLHF. The DNA for the CDR3 is TGCGCCAGCAGCTTCTCAGGGGAGATCTCACCCCTCCACTTT.

The V gene is TRBV7-2, the J gene TRBJ2-3, with TRBD1 as a possible D gene (5 bases). Germline CDR1 SGHTA, CDR2 FQGNSA. The V end lost 7 bases, the J end lost 4 bases, and 15 bases lay between the germline ends. The CDR3 length is 14 residues. The CDR3 sequence is CASTLTVPADTQYF. The CDR3 DNA is TGTGCCAGCACCCTGACAGTGCCTGCAGATACGCAGTATTTT.

The table lists this clone with a count of one. The chain uses TRBV28 and TRBJ2-7; 13 nucleotides agree with TRBD2. This CDR3 comprises 14 residues. V was clipped by 4 bases and J by 5 bases; unmatched bases: 2. Germline V gene data show CDR1 as MDHEN and CDR2 as SYDVKM. CDR3 loop: CASSSLAGGNEQYF. CDR3 in DNA: TGTGCCAGCAGTTCACTAGCGGGAGGGAACGAGCAGTACTTC.

For the CDR3, the DNA is TGTGCCAGCAGTTCAAATCCGGTGGGCCTAAGCCTCTACAATGAGCAGTTCTTC. Its translation is CASSSNPVGLSLYNEQFF. The chain has TRBV6-2 or TRBV6-3 and TRBJ2-1; D not certain. The CDR3 runs 18 residues. Germline CDR1 and CDR2: MNHEY and SVGEGT. Between the trimmed V and J ends, which lost 4 bases and 3 bases, there was a span of 22 bases.

This sequence joins TRBV7-3 and TRBJ2-1; tentative D call: TRBD1 (6 bases). V lost 2 bases and J lost 4, with 12 bases in between. This CDR3 contains 15 residues. Germline V gene lookup returns CDR1 SGHTA and CDR2 FQGTGA. For the CDR3, the DNA is TGTGCCAGCAGCTTATCCCCTACAGGGTACAATGAGCAGTTCTTC. It encodes CASSLSPTGYNEQFF.

In this sample, this clone turned up once. This chain uses TRBV4-3 with TRBJ2-6, with TRBD2 identical over 12 bases. This CDR3 region has 20 residues. Germline V gives CDR1 LGHNA, CDR2 YSLEER. Trimming removed 0 bases from V and 3 bases from J; junction bases left unmatched: 9. CDR3 DNA sequence: TGCGCCAGCAGCCAAGATCCACCCTCTAGCGGGAGGGATGGGGCCAACGTCCTGACTTTC. It codes for CASSQDPPSSGRDGANVLTF.

This chain links TRBV9 with TRBJ1-4; no firm D call. The length of the CDR3 is 16 residues. The V end was cut by 0 bases, the J end by 0 bases, with 9 bases between. From germline, CDR1 is SGDLS and CDR2 YYNGEE. The CDR3 is CASSVAVGATNEKLFF. The CDR3 DNA reads TGTGCCAGCAGCGTAGCGGTTGGAGCAACTAATGAAAAACTGTTTTTT. Full variable domain (rest looked up from reference TRBV9 and TRBJ1-4): DSGVTQTPKHLITATGQRVTLRCSPRSGDLSVYWYQQSLDQGLQFLIQYYNGEERAKGNILERFSAQQFPDLHSELNLSSLELGDSALYFCASSVAVGATNEKLFFGSGTQLSVL.

The V gene is TRBV2, the J gene TRBJ1-1; 7 bases map to TRBD1. V lost 8 bases to trimming and J lost 1 base; unmatched junction nucleotides: 4. The CDR3 contains 13 residues. CDR1 and CDR2 from the germline V gene are SNHLY and FYNNEI. The CDR3 bases are TGTGCCAGCGGGGGACAGCCGAACACTGAAGCTTTCTTT. The encoded protein is CASGGQPNTEAFF.

The genes are TRBV12-3 or TRBV12-4 and TRBJ2-7, with a possible D match to TRBD2 (5 bases). V lost 6 bases and J lost 4, with 10 bases in between. This CDR3 has 12 residues. CDR3 in amino acids: CASRASLYEQYF. CDR3 nucleotides: TGTGCCAGCAGGGCTAGCTTGTACGAGCAGTACTTC.

The gene calls are TRBV7-2 and TRBJ1-1; D possibly corresponds to TRBD1 (5 bases). CDR3 length: 14 amino acids. Trimming stripped 5 bases from V and 1 base from J, with 11 bases between. In germline, CDR1 is SGHTA, CDR2 FQGNSA. CDR3 nucleotide sequence: TGTGCCAGCAGCACCCCGGGGGGGAACACTGAAGCTTTCTTT. It specifies CASSTPGGNTEAFF. The full variable domain, in which reference TRBV7-2 and TRBJ1-1 provide the parts outside the CDR3, is GAGVSQSPSNKVTEKGKDVELRCDPISGHTALYWYRQSLGQGLEFLIYFQGNSAPDKSGLPSDRFSAERTGGSVSTLTIQRTQQEDSAVYLCASSTPGGNTEAFFGQGTRLTVV.

This CDR3 is CASSPTQGAGEKLFF. The CDR3 coding sequence is TGTGCCAGCTCACCAACTCAGGGGGCAGGAGAAAAACTGTTTTTT. V usage is TRBV18 and J usage is TRBJ1-4, with TRBD1 identical over 8 bases. J was trimmed by 8 bases and V by 2 bases; bases with no gene match: 7. This CDR3 has 15 residues. Germline V lookup: CDR1 KGHSH, CDR2 LQKENI.

V and J are TRBV7-9 and TRBJ2-7, with D unresolved. Trimming cost V 1 base and J 6 bases, with 13 bases left between them. This CDR3 contains 14 residues. Germline CDR1 is SEHNR and CDR2 is FQNEAQ (reference sequence). CDR3 in amino acids: CASSLESYLSEQYF. The CDR3 DNA sequence: TGTGCCAGCAGCTTAGAGTCATATCTAAGCGAGCAGTACTTC.

This clone was seen a handful of times. The chain recombines TRBV19 with TRBJ2-7; 8 bases are shared with TRBD2. This CDR3 is 17 amino acids long. Germline V CDR1 and CDR2: LNHDA, SQIVND (reference sequence). The trim removed 3 bases at V and 4 bases at J, leaving 14 bases unmatched. This CDR3 is CASSIRGGLAGYYEQYF. In nucleotides, the CDR3 is TGTGCCAGTAGTATTCGCGGGGGTCTAGCGGGCTATTACGAGCAGTACTTC.

This sequence joins TRBV6-5 and TRBJ2-7, with D possibly TRBD2 on 6 matching bases. The CDR3 spans 11 residues. The V end lost 6 bases, the J end lost 7 bases, and 10 bases lay between the germline ends. CDR1 is MNHEY and CDR2 is SVGAGI in the germline V gene. CDR3 DNA sequence: TGTGCCAGCAGGCGGGGTAGGGAGCAGTACTTC. Protein product: CASRRGREQYF.

This chain joins TRBV6-5 and TRBJ2-7, with 9 bases identical to TRBD2. The germline CDR1 and CDR2 sequences are MNHEY and SVGAGI. The CDR3 is 15 residues long. The J segment lost 1 base and the V segment lost 6 bases, leaving 7 bases of the junction unmatched. As DNA, the CDR3 is TGTGCCAGCAGCCTAGCGGGATTGTCATCCTACGAGCAGTACTTC. Its translation is CASSLAGLSSYEQYF.

This clone was seen a single time. V and J are TRBV7-3 and TRBJ1-2; D might be TRBD1 (6 bases). Between the trimmed V and J ends, which lost 5 bases and 7 bases, there was a span of 14 bases. The CDR3 has 13 residues. Germline V gene lookup returns CDR1 SGHTA and CDR2 FQGTGA. This CDR3 reads CASSTDRQAGYTF. CDR3 nucleotide sequence: TGTGCCAGCAGCACTGACAGGCAAGCTGGCTACACCTTC. Full variable domain (rest looked up from reference TRBV7-3 and TRBJ1-2): GAGVSQTPSNKVTEKGKYVELRCDPISGHTALYWYRQSLGQGPEFLIYFQGTGAADDSGLPNDRFFAVRPEGSVSTLKIQRTERGDSAVYLCASSTDRQAGYTFGSGTRLTVV.

This chain links TRBV19 with TRBJ1-1; 8 nucleotides match TRBD1. The germline V gene encodes CDR1 LNHDA and CDR2 SQIVND (reference sequence). This CDR3 comprises 14 residues. The ends lost 7 bases at V and 1 base at J; junction bases unmatched: 5. The CDR3 is CASKKDRANTEAFF. In nucleotides, the CDR3 is TGTGCCAGTAAAAAGGACAGGGCGAACACTGAAGCTTTCTTT.

This clone was seen a handful of times. J is TRBJ2-5 and V is TRBV6-5; 9 bases match TRBD2. Losses at the gene ends were 6 bases for V and 2 bases for J; bases not matched to a gene: 7. The length of the CDR3 is 15 residues. In germline, CDR1 is MNHEY, CDR2 SVGAGI. DNA for the CDR3: TGTGCCAGCAGGGTACTAGCGGGCCCACAAGAGACCCAGTACTTC. This codes for CASRVLAGPQETQYF.

The CDR3, as DNA: TGTGCCTGGTCCGGGACACCTGTAGCCAATGAGCAGTTCTTC. Translating it yields CAWSGTPVANEQFF. V gene TRBV30 combines with J gene TRBJ2-1; a possible D gene is TRBD1 (6 bases). The V end was cut by 5 bases, the J end by 6 bases, with 17 bases between. The germline CDR1 and CDR2 sequences are GTSNPN and SVGIG (reference sequence). The CDR3 covers 14 residues.